These T cell receptor beta chains were read from a single sample in a study of chemoradiotherapy in HPV16-positive cancers. Clones were sequenced by immunoSEQ multiplex PCR, and TCRdb holds only the in-frame ones, with some missing. The data contain about 5,400 clones, about 91% of them singletons. The starting material was blood, obtained from a patient who underwent chemoradiotherapy. The receptors derive from a human donor with HPV-associated anogenital cancer. Both conserved end residues are part of each CDR3. D genes are given only for firm matches. Expanded clones get a size class; other rows say once, few or many, or leave the size out.

- | TRBJ2-3 | TRBV4-1 | - | CASSQDERTDTQYF | TGCGCCAGCAGCCAAGATGAGAGGACAGATACGCAGTATTTT
- | TRBJ1-6 | TRBV30 | - | CAWTAGWGDNSPLHF | TGTGCCTGGACGGCGGGTTGGGGCGATAATTCACCCCTCCACTTT
TRBD1 | TRBJ1-1 | TRBV29-1 | - | CSVGTGTGNTEAFF | TGCAGCGTTGGCACCGGGACAGGGAACACTGAAGCTTTCTTT
- | TRBJ1-5 | TRBV5-1 | - | CASRTDPSRNQPQHF | TGCGCCAGCAGAACTGACCCGTCGAGAAATCAGCCCCAGCATTTT
TRBD2 | TRBJ2-1 | TRBV7-6 | - | CASSLDLAGGLNEQFF | TGTGCCAGCAGCTTAGATTTAGCGGGAGGGTTGAATGAGCAGTTCTTC
- | TRBJ1-1 | TRBV11-3 | - | CASSLDGGKRTEAFF | TGTGCCAGCAGCTTAGATGGGGGGAAGCGGACTGAAGCTTTCTTT
- | TRBJ1-5 | TRBV7-2 | - | CASSPAGQPQHF | TGTGCCAGCAGCCCAGCGGGTCAGCCCCAGCATTTT
- | TRBJ2-7 | TRBV9 | few | CASSVGGLAIDEQYF | TGTGCCAGCAGCGTAGGGGGGTTGGCTATTGACGAGCAGTACTTC
- | TRBJ1-2 | TRBV29-1 | - | CSVSGTFGYTF | TGCAGCGTTTCCGGGACCTTTGGCTACACCTTC
- | TRBJ2-7 | TRBV5-6 | - | CASSLGTYEQYF | TGTGCCAGCAGCTTGGGGACCTACGAGCAGTACTTC
- | TRBJ2-7 | TRBV7-6 | - | CASSSPGLPEREQYF | TGTGCCAGCAGCTCCCCGGGACTCCCTGAGAGGGAGCAGTACTTC
- | TRBJ2-1 | TRBV7-2 | - | CASSLSRDPNNEQFF | TGTGCCAGCAGCTTATCCCGGGACCCTAACAATGAGCAGTTCTTC
- | TRBJ2-7 | TRBV19 | - | CASSMRGGTVPYEQYF | TGTGCCAGTAGTATGCGAGGGGGGACGGTCCCCTACGAGCAGTACTTC
- | TRBJ2-2 | TRBV18 | - | CASSDGGAELFF | TGTGCCAGCTCAGACGGGGGTGCGGAGCTGTTTTTT
TRBD2 | TRBJ2-3 | TRBV7-9 | once | CASTLRTRRNTDTQYF | TGTGCCAGCACCCTCCGGACTAGACGCAACACAGATACGCAGTATTTT
- | TRBJ2-7 | TRBV18 | - | CASSPRSETYEQYF | TGTGCCAGCTCACCTAGGAGCGAGACCTACGAGCAGTACTTC
- | TRBJ1-1 | TRBV6-5 | - | CASSYSGSRSEAFF | TGTGCCAGCAGTTACTCGGGGTCACGCTCTGAAGCTTTCTTT
- | TRBJ1-1 | TRBV5-1 | - | CASSSPRGESEAFF | TGCGCCAGCAGCTCTCCCCGGGGGGAATCTGAAGCTTTCTTT
TRBD1 | TRBJ2-4 | TRBV7-2 | - | CASSPSVVLGTGQNIQYF | TGTGCCAGCAGCCCCAGCGTTGTTTTGGGGACAGGCCAAAACATTCAGTACTTC
- | TRBJ2-3 | TRBV7-2 | - | CASSLVGRDPRGTDTQYF | TGTGCCAGCAGCTTAGTTGGAAGGGACCCTAGGGGCACAGATACGCAGTATTTT
- | TRBJ2-1 | TRBV7-2 | - | CASSLGPVREQFF | TGTGCCAGCAGCTTGGGTCCGGTACGCGAGCAGTTCTTC
- | TRBJ1-1 | TRBV9 | - | CASSVGTGSSEAFF | TGTGCCAGCAGCGTAGGCACAGGAAGCTCTGAAGCTTTCTTT
- | TRBJ2-5 | TRBV7-2 | - | CASSRSVGPQETQYF | TGTGCCAGCAGCCGAAGCGTCGGACCTCAAGAGACCCAGTACTTC
- | TRBJ2-7 | TRBV6-1 | - | CASYPAGGEQYF | TGTGCCAGCTATCCAGCCGGGGGCGAGCAGTACTTC
- | TRBJ1-1 | TRBV30 | - | CAWSVAAGETEAFF | TGTGCCTGGAGTGTAGCTGCCGGGGAGACTGAAGCTTTCTTT
- | TRBJ1-5 | TRBV2 | - | CASSLGREVHQPQHF | TGTGCCAGCAGTTTGGGCAGGGAGGTGCATCAGCCCCAGCATTTT
- | TRBJ2-3 | TRBV6-6 | - | CASSLNGDTQYF | TGTGCCAGCAGTCTAAATGGGGATACGCAGTATTTT
TRBD2 | TRBJ2-3 | TRBV5-1 | - | CASSFPSGSGTDTQYF | TGCGCCAGCAGCTTCCCTAGCGGGTCGGGCACAGATACGCAGTATTTT
- | TRBJ1-2 | TRBV4-2 | - | CASSQDRSGDYGYTF | TGTGCCAGCAGCCAAGACCGGTCAGGCGACTATGGCTACACCTTC
TRBD2 | TRBJ2-1 | TRBV9 | few | CASSVEASGRGGNEQFF | TGTGCCAGCAGCGTAGAAGCTAGCGGGAGAGGTGGCAATGAGCAGTTCTTC
- | TRBJ2-1 | TRBV4-3 | - | CASSRGTSVSEQFF | TGCGCCAGCAGCAGGGGCACAAGTGTCAGTGAGCAGTTCTTC
- | TRBJ1-2 | TRBV7-9 | - | CASSRHDGWEGYTF | TGTGCCAGCAGCCGCCATGACGGATGGGAAGGCTACACCTTC
- | TRBJ1-2 | TRBV6-5 | - | CASSYSGRGINYGYTF | TGTGCCAGCAGTTACTCGGGTCGAGGGATCAACTATGGCTACACCTTC
- | TRBJ1-1 | TRBV5-1 | - | CASSWDGNTEAFF | TGCGCCAGCAGCTGGGACGGGAACACTGAAGCTTTCTTT
- | TRBJ2-2 | TRBV15 | - | CATSSGGHTGELFF | TGTGCCACCAGCAGCGGGGGACACACCGGGGAGCTGTTTTTT
- | TRBJ1-4 | TRBV9 | - | CASSVGLDGNEKLFF | TGTGCCAGCAGCGTAGGGTTGGATGGTAACGAAAAACTGTTTTTT
TRBD1 | TRBJ2-7 | TRBV9 | - | CASSPGRGPRGYEQYF | TGTGCCAGCAGCCCCGGTAGGGGGCCTCGGGGCTACGAGCAGTACTTC
TRBD1 | TRBJ1-5 | TRBV9 | - | CASSTGTDQPQHF | TGTGCCAGCAGCACCGGGACAGATCAGCCCCAGCATTTT
- | TRBJ1-1 | TRBV4-3 | - | CASSQGLQMNTEAFF | TGCGCCAGCAGCCAAGGGTTACAGATGAACACTGAAGCTTTCTTT